The TCR beta chain under discussion was sequenced for a study of cytomegalovirus exposure and HLA in healthy donors. Overall study: Ancestry clustering placed 70% to 90% of around 400 genotyped donors in the Caucasian-associated cluster.

Per germline, CDR1 SGDLS and CDR2 YYNGEE. This CDR3 comprises 14 residues. V shed 4 bases and J 5 bases; nucleotides not matched to a gene: 8. Whole-study results and caveats: Later, an analysis found that common viral pathogens appeared to be linked with several of the most significant clusters. Being productive about 90% or about 30% of the time was typical of most TCR beta V segments in an earlier analysis.

The study ran its PCR with 60 Vbeta and 13 Jbeta primers. Sequencing used immunoSEQ multiplex PCR; TCRdb keeps in-frame clones, though not all of them. The sample has under 170,000 clones, roughly 63% seen once; the top ten hold roughly 6.8%. Details on this clone: Its specificity is not known.

This TCR was recovered from a woman in her sixties in good health and CMV-seropositive. Source material: PBMCs. This sequence joins TRBV9 and TRBJ2-7; TRBD2 matches at 8 bases. CDR3 residues: CASSPSGSVDEQYF. The DNA for the CDR3 is TGTGCCAGCAGCCCGAGCGGGAGCGTGGACGAGCAGTACTTC.